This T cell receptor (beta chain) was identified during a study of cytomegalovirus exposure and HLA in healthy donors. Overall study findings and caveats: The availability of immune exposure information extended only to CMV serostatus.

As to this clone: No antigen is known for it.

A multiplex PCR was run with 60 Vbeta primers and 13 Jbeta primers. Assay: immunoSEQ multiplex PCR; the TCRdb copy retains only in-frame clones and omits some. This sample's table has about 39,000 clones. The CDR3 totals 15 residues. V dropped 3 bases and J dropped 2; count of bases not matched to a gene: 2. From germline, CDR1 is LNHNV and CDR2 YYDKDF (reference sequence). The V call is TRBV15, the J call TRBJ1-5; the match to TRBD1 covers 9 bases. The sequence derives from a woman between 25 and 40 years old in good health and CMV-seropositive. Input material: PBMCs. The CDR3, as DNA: TGTGCCACCAGCAGGGACAGGGGACGCAATCAGCCCCAGCATTTT. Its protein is CATSRDRGRNQPQHF.